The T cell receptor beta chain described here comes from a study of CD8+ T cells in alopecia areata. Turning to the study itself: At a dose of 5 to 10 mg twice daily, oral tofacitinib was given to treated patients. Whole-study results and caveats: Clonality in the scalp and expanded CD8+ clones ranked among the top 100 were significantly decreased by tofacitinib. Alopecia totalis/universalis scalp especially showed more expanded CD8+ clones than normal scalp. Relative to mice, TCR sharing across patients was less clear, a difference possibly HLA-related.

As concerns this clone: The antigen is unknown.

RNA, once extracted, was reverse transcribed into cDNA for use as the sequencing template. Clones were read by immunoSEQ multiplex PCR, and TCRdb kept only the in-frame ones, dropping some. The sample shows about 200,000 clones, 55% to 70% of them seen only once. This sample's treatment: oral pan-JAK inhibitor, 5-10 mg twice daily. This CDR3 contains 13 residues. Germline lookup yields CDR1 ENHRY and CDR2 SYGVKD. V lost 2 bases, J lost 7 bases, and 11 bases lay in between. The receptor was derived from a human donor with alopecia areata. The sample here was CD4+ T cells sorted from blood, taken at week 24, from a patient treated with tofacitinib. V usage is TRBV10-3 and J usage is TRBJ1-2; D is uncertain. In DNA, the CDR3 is TGTGCCATCAGTGAGCAAGGATCGGTTGGCTACACCTTC. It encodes CAISEQGSVGYTF.